This T cell receptor beta chain emerged from a study of shared clonotypes between healthy human individuals. Study results and caveats: Estimated richness values were generally larger in naive subsets than in memory subsets.

Sorted-subset replicate PCRs used 200 to 250 ng DNA, some 30,000 T cell genomes. This table comes from immunoSEQ multiplex PCR, and its TCRdb copy is limited to in-frame clones, with some not included. The sample lists fewer than 2.5 million clones, 80% to 95% occurring once. There are 18 residues in the CDR3. CDR1 is MNHEY, CDR2 SMNVEV, per germline (reference sequence). Between the trimmed V and J ends, which lost 0 bases and 2 bases, there was a span of 19 bases. For this clone: Its antigen is still unknown.

Material: naive CD4+ T cells from PBMCs. The subset: CD45RA+ positively selected. The chain employs TRBV27 and TRBJ1-2, with D unclear. The TCR originated in a man younger than 35 in good health. Some clones in this sample may be carry-over from other donors' samples. CDR3 bases: TGTGCCAGCAGTTTATCGTACCGAACCCTAGGGTCCAACTATGGCTACACCTTC. Translation: CASSLSYRTLGSNYGYTF.